This note documents a single T cell receptor beta chain sequence. Method: immunoSEQ multiplex PCR; TCRdb's copy keeps in-frame clones and lacks some. This table has 200,000 to 250,000 clones, 70% to 85% appearing once. CDR1 is PRHDT, CDR2 FYEKMQ, per germline (reference sequence). The germline V and J ends were trimmed by 0 bases and 2 bases, with 16 bases remaining between them. This CDR3 is built from 17 residues. The data stem from a study of blood T cell repertoires in COVID-19. Study-wide background: Collection of acute and convalescent COVID-19 samples took place in the United States, Italy and Spain. Sample material is recorded as cDNA or gDNA derived from T cells, B-cell-depleted T cells, or PBMCs.

The study recruited people aged roughly 18 to 95 years across approximately 23 US areas. Each recovered donor of Cohort 3 presented with two negative PCRs, clearance, or symptom resolution. Material for sequencing was PBMCs or T cells enriched from blood (not recorded which). This sequence joins TRBV13 and TRBJ2-5, with a weak D call TRBD1 (5 bases). This TCR came from a woman aged 55-70 years who had recovered from COVID-19. Here the CDR3 reads CASSLGTANLVQETQYF. Written as DNA, the CDR3 is TGTGCCAGCAGCTTAGGGACAGCTAATTTAGTACAAGAGACCCAGTACTTC.